This note documents a single TCR beta chain sequence. What antigen it recognizes has not been identified. No base quality values were provided; no much bigger clone lies one nucleotide off. CD8 naive samples were CD45RO-negative cells positively selected for CCR7, giving a CD45RA+CCR7+ population that excluded TemRA cells. The donors were healthy, HIV-negative adults with no recently reported acute infections or vaccinations. All donors were Caucasian adults living in Nashville, Tennessee, USA. Blood was obtained by leukapheresis, after which PBMCs were separated by Ficoll-Histopaque density gradient centrifugation and cryopreserved in liquid nitrogen vapor phase. Purity and quantity of every magnetically sorted T cell population were checked by analytical flow cytometry. Each sorted fraction had its genomic DNA isolated and then quantified by UV absorbance on a Nanodrop 2000c. Using the deep immunoSEQ assay, TCR CDR3 regions were amplified from genomic DNA by multiplex PCR. Genomic DNA extracted from each cell subset was distributed evenly over all wells of several immunoSEQ 96-well plates, and each plate served as one replicate. For sorted subsets, 150 to 250 ng of genomic DNA, equivalent to around 30,000 T cell genomes, went into each replicate PCR. The purified libraries were quantified using a Qubit 3.0 fluorometer, sized with a Bioanalyzer 2100, and then quantified again using the KAPA Library Quantification kit. Every immunoSEQ 96-well plate was sequenced on a dedicated single-read 150-cycle Illumina NextSeq 550 flow cell. Regarding the original processing steps: Because the immunoSEQ output held only junctional sequences and lacked quality scores, the filtering could not match the filtering applied to full-length reads. To assign V/J genes and CDR3, sequences were annotated against IMGT germline references using PyIR, a Python wrapper for IgBLAST v1.9. Reads were filtered out if the reads had weak V/J assignments (E-value above 1e-6), no CDR3, stop codons, out-of-frame junctions, or ambiguous translated residues. V3J clonotypes were defined as sequences sharing the same inferred V gene, J gene, and CDR3 amino acid sequence. The percentage overlap between two repertoires was calculated by dividing the number of shared unique clonotypes by the size of the smaller repertoire. RTK rarefaction, the Chao1 estimator, and Recon v2.1 estimates of unobserved clonotypes were used to assess repertoire richness. OLGA was used to compute generation probabilities for all TCRbeta clonotypes that the gDNA method yielded from a few donors. TCRdb re-hosts the immuneACCESS table, in-frame sequences only. Its copies lack some clones; in the studies checked, an unresolved V gene accounts for under half of them, and the cause for the rest is not known. D and trimming were read from the DNA, whereas the V and J calls and clone size are those reported in that table. Present in this sample are around 1,900,000 clones, over 85% of which were seen just once. The leading ten clones occupy more than 1.5% of the sample.

The data were taken from a study of shared clonotypes between healthy human individuals (dated by TCRdb to the early 2020s). About the study as a whole: The cohort comprised a couple of women and a few men aged 18 to 49 years. For each donor, CD4 naive and CD4 memory were each run on three plates, CD8 naive on two plates, and CD8 memory on one plate. The study deeply sequenced blood TCR repertoires of five healthy adults to estimate repertoire size and the extent of clonotype sharing between individuals. To increase sequencing depth and limit assay-specific biases, different laboratories used diverse techniques to prepare libraries and sequence TCR repertoires. Leukapheresis yielded between about 0.85 and 10 billion PBMCs per donor.

Results the study describes overall, beyond this receptor: Pairwise subsampling indicated that sequencing depth was expected to affect the degree of clonotype sharing among donors. Only blood was sampled, and tissue TCR repertoires likely differ from those in blood. Larger estimated clonotype richness was generally found for naive subsets than for memory subsets. The small number of donors limited the genetic and exposure-history diversity represented. Compared with non-shared clonotypes, clonotypes shared by all four sorted-subset donors had higher generation probabilities. Approximately 5% of naive CD4, around 3.5% of naive CD8, roughly 2.4% of memory CD4, and about 0.4% of memory CD8 clonotypes were shared across a few donors. Rarefaction of sorted-subset datasets indicated incomplete sequencing despite the large sequencing depth.

The sample consisted of naive CD8+ T cells from PBMCs. Explained via the paper, the cell subset or site label denotes: CD45RA+CCR7+. This TCR derives from a man aged 18 to 35 in good health. Some clones in this sample may be carry-over from other donors' samples.

The DNA sequence is as follows: TGCGCCAGCAGCCAAGCCACAGGACTAGCGGGAGAAATGGAGACCCAGTACTTC. Protein translation: CASSQATGLAGEMETQYF. In this chain, TRBV4-3 is recombined with TRBJ2-5; TRBD2 aligns with 13 central bases. The CDR3 has 18 amino acids, counting the end cysteine and phenylalanine. Just the 54-base CDR3 DNA is kept, in frame starting at base 1. The CDR1 and CDR2 encoded by the germline V gene are LGHNA and YSLEER. Trimming removed 1 base from V and 5 bases from J; the gene matches leave 10 bases unexplained.